This TCR beta chain was documented in a study of T cells expressing NK-cell markers. As for the study in general: Among the eight sequenced donors, seven tested HCMV-seropositive and one tested seronegative. Study-wide results and limits: It is unclear if expanded NKG2C-expressing clones target HCMV antigens.

Making the TCR beta cDNA relied on 5'RACE template switching with UMIs. TCRdb reprocessed the 5' RACE reads and stores each CDR3 protein as one record, lacking DNA. In total, the table holds 300,000 to 450,000 distinct CDR3 sequences. With respect to this clonotype: Its antigen is still unknown.

The length of the CDR3 is 12 residues. Germline V lookup: CDR1 SQVTM, CDR2 ANQGSEA. The source material was blood T cells: a sorted CD56 or NKG2C T cell subset, CD4+ or CD8+ T cells, or bulk PBMC T cells (not recorded which). The V gene is TRBV29-1, the J gene TRBJ1-1. The TCR comes from a man aged 18-69 years in good health. CDR3 residues: CSVEGRNTEAFF.